A single T cell receptor beta chain is shown here with its context. The sample belongs to a study of cytomegalovirus exposure and HLA in healthy donors. Sequencing used immunoSEQ multiplex PCR; TCRdb keeps in-frame clones, though not all of them. The sample carries a few hundred thousand clones, 90% recorded once. This CDR3 has 15 residues. J lost 5 bases, V lost 5 bases, and 10 bases had no gene match. Germline V gives CDR1 SEHNR, CDR2 FQNEAQ (reference sequence). Sequences were obtained from PBMCs. V is TRBV7-9 and J is TRBJ2-3; 7 bases map to TRBD1. This TCR derives from a woman between 18 and 29 years old in good health and CMV-seronegative. The CDR3 sequence: CASSLWDRQKDTQYF. CDR3 sequence (DNA): TGTGCCAGCAGCCTATGGGACAGACAAAAAGATACGCAGTATTTT.